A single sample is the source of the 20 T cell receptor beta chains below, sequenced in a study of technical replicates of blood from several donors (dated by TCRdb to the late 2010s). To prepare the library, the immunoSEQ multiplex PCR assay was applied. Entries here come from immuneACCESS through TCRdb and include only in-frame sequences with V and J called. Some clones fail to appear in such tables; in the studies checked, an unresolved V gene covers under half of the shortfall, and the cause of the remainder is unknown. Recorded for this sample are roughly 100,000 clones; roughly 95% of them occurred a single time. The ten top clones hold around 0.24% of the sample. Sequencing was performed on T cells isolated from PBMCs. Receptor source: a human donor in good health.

The CDR3 reads CASSLTGTGIGNTIYF. As DNA, the CDR3 is TGTGCCAGTAGTTTAACCGGGACAGGGATCGGAAACACCATATATTTT. The J gene is TRBJ1-3, the V gene TRBV19; 9 bases agree with TRBD1. V trimming: 5 bases; J trimming: 4 bases; junction bases outside the gene matches: 9. CDR3 length: 16 residues. CDR1 is LNHDA, CDR2 SQIVND, per germline (reference sequence).

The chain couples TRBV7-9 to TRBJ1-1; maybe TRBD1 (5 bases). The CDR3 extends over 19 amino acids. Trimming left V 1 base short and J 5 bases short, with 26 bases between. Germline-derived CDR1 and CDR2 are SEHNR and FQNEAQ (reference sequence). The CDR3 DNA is TGTGCCAGCAGCTTAGTGAAGGGTAGGGCAGGGCGGTTAGTTACTGAAGCTTTCTTT. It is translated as CASSLVKGRAGRLVTEAFF.

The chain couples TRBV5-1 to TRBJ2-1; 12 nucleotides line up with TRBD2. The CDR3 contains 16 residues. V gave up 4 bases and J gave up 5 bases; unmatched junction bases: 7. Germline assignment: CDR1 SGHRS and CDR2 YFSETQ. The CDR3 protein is CASSMRLAGANNEQFF. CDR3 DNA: TGCGCCAGCAGCATGCGACTAGCGGGAGCGAACAATGAGCAGTTCTTC.

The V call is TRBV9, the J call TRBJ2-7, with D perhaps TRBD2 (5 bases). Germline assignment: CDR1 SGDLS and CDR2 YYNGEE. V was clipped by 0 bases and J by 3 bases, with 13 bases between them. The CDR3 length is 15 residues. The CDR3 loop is CASSVAEGPDYEQYF. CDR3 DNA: TGTGCCAGCAGCGTAGCTGAGGGTCCCGACTACGAGCAGTACTTC.

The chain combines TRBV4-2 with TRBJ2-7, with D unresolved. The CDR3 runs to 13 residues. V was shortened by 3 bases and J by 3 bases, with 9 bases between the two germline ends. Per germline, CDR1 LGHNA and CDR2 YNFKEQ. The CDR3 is CASSQAGYYEQYF. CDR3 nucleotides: TGTGCCAGCAGCCAGGCAGGCTACTACGAGCAGTACTTC.

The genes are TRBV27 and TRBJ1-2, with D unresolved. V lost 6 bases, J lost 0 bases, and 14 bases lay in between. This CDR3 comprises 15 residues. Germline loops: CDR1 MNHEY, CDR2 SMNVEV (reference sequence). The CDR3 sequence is CASSSPLRANYGYTF. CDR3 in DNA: TGTGCCAGCAGCTCGCCCCTCCGGGCTAACTATGGCTACACCTTC.

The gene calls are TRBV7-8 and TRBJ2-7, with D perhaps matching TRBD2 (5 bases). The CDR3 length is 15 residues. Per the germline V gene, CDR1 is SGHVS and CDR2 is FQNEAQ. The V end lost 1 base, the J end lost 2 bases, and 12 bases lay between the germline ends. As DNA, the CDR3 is TGTGCCAGCAGCTTAGATCCAGCCGGGACCTACGAGCAGTACTTC. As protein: CASSLDPAGTYEQYF.

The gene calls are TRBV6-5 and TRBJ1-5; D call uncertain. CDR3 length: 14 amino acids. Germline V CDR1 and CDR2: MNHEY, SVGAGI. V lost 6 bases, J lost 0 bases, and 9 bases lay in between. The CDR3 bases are TGTGCCAGCAGGCGGGTCGGTAGCAATCAGCCCCAGCATTTT. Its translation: CASRRVGSNQPQHF.

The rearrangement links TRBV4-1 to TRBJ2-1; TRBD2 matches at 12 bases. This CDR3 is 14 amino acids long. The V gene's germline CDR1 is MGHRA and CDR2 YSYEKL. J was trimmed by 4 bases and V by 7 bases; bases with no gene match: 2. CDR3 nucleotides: TGCGCCAGCACTAGCGGGGGGGCTTACAATGAGCAGTTCTTC. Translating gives CASTSGGAYNEQFF.

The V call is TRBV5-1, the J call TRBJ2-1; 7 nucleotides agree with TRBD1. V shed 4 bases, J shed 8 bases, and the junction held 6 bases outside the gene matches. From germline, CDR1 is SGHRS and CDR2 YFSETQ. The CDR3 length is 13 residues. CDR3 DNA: TGCGCCAGCAGCCTCCGACAGGGCGATGAGCAGTTCTTC. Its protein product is CASSLRQGDEQFF.

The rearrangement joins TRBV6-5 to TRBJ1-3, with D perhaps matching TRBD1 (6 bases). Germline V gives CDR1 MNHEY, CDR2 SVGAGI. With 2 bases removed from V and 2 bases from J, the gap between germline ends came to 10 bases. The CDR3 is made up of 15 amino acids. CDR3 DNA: TGTGCCAGCAGTTACATGGGGGCCCCTGGAAACACCATATATTTT. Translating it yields CASSYMGAPGNTIYF.

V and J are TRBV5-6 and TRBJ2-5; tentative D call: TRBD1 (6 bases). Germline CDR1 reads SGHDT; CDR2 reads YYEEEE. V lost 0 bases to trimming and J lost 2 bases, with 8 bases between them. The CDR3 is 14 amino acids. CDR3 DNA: TGTGCCAGCAGCTTGGACGGGACACAAGAGACCCAGTACTTC. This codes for CASSLDGTQETQYF.

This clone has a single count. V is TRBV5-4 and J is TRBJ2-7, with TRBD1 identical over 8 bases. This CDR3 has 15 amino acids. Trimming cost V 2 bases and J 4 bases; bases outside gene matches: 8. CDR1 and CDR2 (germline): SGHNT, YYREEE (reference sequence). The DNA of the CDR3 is TGTGCCAGCAGCTTTCAGGGGGCATCACGATACGAGCAGTACTTC. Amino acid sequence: CASSFQGASRYEQYF.

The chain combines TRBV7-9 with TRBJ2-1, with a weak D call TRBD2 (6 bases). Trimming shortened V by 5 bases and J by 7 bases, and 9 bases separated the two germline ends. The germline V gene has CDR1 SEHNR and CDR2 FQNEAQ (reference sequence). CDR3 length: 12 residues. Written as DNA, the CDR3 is TGTGCCAGCAGCCAGACTAGTAATGAGCAGTTCTTC. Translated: CASSQTSNEQFF.

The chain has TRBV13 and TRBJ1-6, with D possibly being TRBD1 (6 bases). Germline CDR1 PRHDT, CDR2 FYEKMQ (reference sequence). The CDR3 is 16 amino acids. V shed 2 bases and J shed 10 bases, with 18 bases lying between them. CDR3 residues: CASSLKGWYRVSPLHF. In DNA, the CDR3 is TGTGCCAGCAGCTTAAAGGGGTGGTACAGGGTCTCACCCCTCCACTTT. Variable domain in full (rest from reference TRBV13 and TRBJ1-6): AAGVIQSPRHLIKEKRETATLKCYPIPRHDTVYWYQQGPGQDPQFLISFYEKMQSDKGSIPDRFSAQQFSDYHSELNMSSLELGDSALYFCASSLKGWYRVSPLHFGNGTRLTVT.

The CDR3 sequence: CASSLALRPRPDGYTF. The CDR3 DNA follows: TGTGCCAGCAGCTTAGCTCTGCGACCCAGGCCGGATGGCTACACCTTC. The rearrangement links TRBV7-8 to TRBJ1-2; D is unresolved. The CDR3 length is 16 residues. Trimming removed 0 bases at V and 6 bases at J, with 17 bases between. Per the germline V gene, CDR1 is SGHVS and CDR2 is FQNEAQ.

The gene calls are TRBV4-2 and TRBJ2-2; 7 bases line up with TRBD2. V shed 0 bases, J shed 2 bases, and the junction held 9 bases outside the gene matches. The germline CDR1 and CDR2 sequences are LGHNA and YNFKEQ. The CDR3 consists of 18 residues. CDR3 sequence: CASSQEGRLAVNTGELFF. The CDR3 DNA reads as TGTGCCAGCAGCCAAGAAGGGAGGCTAGCGGTAAACACCGGGGAGCTGTTTTTT.

CDR3 sequence reads: CAISVTGGSTEAFF. The CDR3 region has the DNA TGTGCCATCAGTGTAACAGGGGGGAGCACTGAAGCTTTCTTT. This chain joins TRBV10-3 and TRBJ1-1; 8 bases are a match to TRBD1. The CDR3 loop spans 14 amino acids. Germline CDR1 is ENHRY and CDR2 is SYGVKD. The V segment lost 4 bases and the J segment 4 bases; nucleotides outside the gene matches: 5.

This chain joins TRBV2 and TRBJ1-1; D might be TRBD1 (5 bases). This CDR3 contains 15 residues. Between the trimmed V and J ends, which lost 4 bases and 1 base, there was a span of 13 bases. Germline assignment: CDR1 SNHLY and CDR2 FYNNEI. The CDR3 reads CASSAASGGNTEAFF. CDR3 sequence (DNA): TGTGCCAGCAGTGCGGCCTCGGGGGGGAACACTGAAGCTTTCTTT.

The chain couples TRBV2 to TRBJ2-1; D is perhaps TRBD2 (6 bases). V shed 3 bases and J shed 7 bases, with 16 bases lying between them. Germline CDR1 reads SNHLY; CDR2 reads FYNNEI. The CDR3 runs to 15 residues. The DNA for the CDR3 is TGTGCCAGCAGTGAGGTTATAGCGGAGGGGAATGAGCAGTTCTTC. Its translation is CASSEVIAEGNEQFF.